These T cell receptor beta chains were read from a single sample in a study of blood T cell repertoires in COVID-19. Clones were read by immunoSEQ multiplex PCR, and TCRdb kept only the in-frame ones, dropping some. Seen here are some 120,000 clones, roughly 80% observed once, and the top ten hold roughly 17%. Sequencing input: peripheral blood. Receptor source: a woman aged 45-59 years with acute or convalescent COVID-19. Both conserved end residues are part of each CDR3. The D gene is left open where the match is weak. The listing skips clone size in some rows; elsewhere it reads once, few, many or a size class.

TRBV18	TRBD1	.	TRBJ2-7	CASSPGQGHSYEQYF	TGTGCCAGCTCACCGGGACAGGGACACTCCTACGAGCAGTACTTC
TRBV9	TRBD2	.	TRBJ2-3	CASSVGLARTDTQYF	TGTGCCAGCAGCGTAGGACTAGCGAGGACAGATACGCAGTATTTT
TRBV2	.	.	TRBJ1-5	CASALQGNQPQHF	TGTGCCAGCGCTCTGCAGGGTAATCAGCCCCAGCATTTT
TRBV28	TRBD1	few	TRBJ1-2	CASQPGQGASGYTF	TGTGCCAGCCAACCGGGACAGGGGGCTTCTGGCTACACCTTC
TRBV4-1	.	few	TRBJ1-6	CASSQERVVLGSPLHF	TGCGCCAGCAGCCAAGAGAGGGTGGTGTTGGGTTCACCCCTCCACTTT
TRBV28	.	.	TRBJ2-7	CASSLGGSYEQYF	TGTGCCAGCAGTTTGGGGGGCTCCTACGAGCAGTACTTC
TRBV25-1	.	.	TRBJ1-1	CASRVAVNTEAFF	TGTGCCAGCAGGGTTGCGGTGAACACTGAAGCTTTCTTT
TRBV6-2/TRBV6-3	TRBD1	once	TRBJ1-1	CASSSRQGAMNTEAFF	TGTGCCAGCAGTTCTCGACAGGGAGCGATGAACACTGAAGCTTTCTTT
TRBV10-3	TRBD1	.	TRBJ1-2	CAISLQGSYGYTF	TGTGCCATCAGTCTACAGGGGTCCTATGGCTACACCTTC
TRBV11-2	.	.	TRBJ1-5	CASSLVGGQPQHF	TGTGCCAGCAGCTTAGTAGGAGGTCAGCCCCAGCATTTT
TRBV3-1/TRBV3-2	TRBD1	.	TRBJ1-6	CASSQDGTGISPLHF	TGTGCCAGCAGCCAAGATGGGACAGGGATTTCACCCCTCCACTTT
TRBV5-1	TRBD1	.	TRBJ2-3	CASSTGQGGGTDTQYF	TGCGCCAGCAGCACCGGACAGGGCGGGGGCACAGATACGCAGTATTTT
TRBV29-1	TRBD1	.	TRBJ1-1	CSVRQGGINTEAFF	TGCAGCGTTAGGCAGGGGGGCATAAACACTGAAGCTTTCTTT
TRBV13	.	.	TRBJ1-3	CASSLASSGNTIYF	TGTGCCAGCAGCTTAGCGAGCTCTGGAAACACCATATATTTT
TRBV19	.	many	TRBJ2-3	CASSLAGANTDTQYF	TGTGCCAGTAGTCTCGCGGGGGCGAACACAGATACGCAGTATTTT
TRBV3-1/TRBV3-2	.	.	TRBJ1-5	CASSQGENQPQHF	TGTGCCAGCAGCCAAGGGGAGAATCAGCCCCAGCATTTT
TRBV13	TRBD1	.	TRBJ2-1	CASSRNTGTGEYNEQFF	TGTGCCAGCAGCAGAAACACCGGGACAGGGGAGTACAATGAGCAGTTCTTC
TRBV9	.	.	TRBJ2-7	CASSVVATSYEQYF	TGTGCCAGCAGCGTAGTGGCCACCTCCTACGAGCAGTACTTC
TRBV1	.	.	TRBJ1-1	CTSSQVSGGLHTEAFF	TGCACCAGCAGCCAAGTTTCGGGGGGACTACACACTGAAGCTTTCTTT
TRBV4-1	TRBD1	.	TRBJ1-1	CASSPPDRVNTEAFF	TGCGCCAGCAGCCCGCCGGACAGGGTGAACACTGAAGCTTTCTTT
TRBV7-2	.	.	TRBJ2-2	CASSLVVGPDPDTGELFF	TGTGCCAGCAGCTTAGTTGTGGGCCCCGACCCCGACACCGGGGAGCTGTTTTTT
TRBV18	.	.	TRBJ1-1	CASSLDRLTEAFF	TGTGCCAGCTCACTGGACAGACTGACTGAAGCTTTCTTT
TRBV6-2/TRBV6-3	.	.	TRBJ2-1	CASSPFILSSYNEQFF	TGTGCCAGCAGCCCTTTTATTTTGAGTTCCTACAATGAGCAGTTCTTC
TRBV10-1	TRBD1	.	TRBJ2-7	CASSESKWTGVYEQYF	TGCGCCAGCAGTGAGTCAAAATGGACAGGAGTCTACGAGCAGTACTTC
TRBV7-8	.	once	TRBJ1-2	CASSSAAGYYISGGYTF	TGTGCCAGCAGCTCCGCGGCAGGGTATTATATATCGGGTGGCTACACCTTC
TRBV6-2/TRBV6-3	.	.	TRBJ2-7	CASSDGGSEQYF	TGTGCCAGCAGTGACGGGGGTTCCGAGCAGTACTTC
TRBV7-2	.	once	TRBJ1-5	CASSSRGGASNQPQHF	TGTGCCAGCAGCTCCCGCGGGGGGGCGAGCAATCAGCCCCAGCATTTT
TRBV2	TRBD1	.	TRBJ1-4	CASSAGGAGEKLFF	TGTGCCAGCAGCGCAGGGGGCGCAGGGGAAAAACTGTTTTTT
TRBV25-1	.	.	TRBJ2-7	CASSVTGSSYEQYF	TGTGCCAGCAGTGTAACAGGGAGCTCCTACGAGCAGTACTTC
TRBV9	.	.	TRBJ1-3	CASSGRAGNTIYF	TGTGCCAGCAGCGGAAGAGCTGGAAACACCATATATTTT
TRBV3-1/TRBV3-2	TRBD1	.	TRBJ2-3	CASSPGQSYRDTQYF	TGTGCCAGCAGCCCGGGACAGTCTTATCGAGATACGCAGTATTTT
TRBV5-6	.	.	TRBJ1-4	CASSPGGEKLFF	TGTGCCAGCAGCCCGGGAGGGGAAAAACTGTTTTTT
TRBV25-1	.	.	TRBJ1-2	CASSRGETAGYTF	TGTGCCAGCAGCCGCGGGGAGACAGCTGGCTACACCTTC
TRBV19	.	.	TRBJ1-5	CASEQDGNQPQHF	TGTGCCAGTGAACAGGACGGCAATCAGCCCCAGCATTTT
TRBV2	TRBD2	.	TRBJ2-7	CASSEAMGGGVEQYF	TGTGCCAGCAGTGAAGCTATGGGCGGGGGAGTGGAGCAGTACTTC
TRBV6-5	TRBD2	.	TRBJ2-4	CASGASGGVRYF	TGTGCCAGCGGGGCTAGCGGGGGGGTGCGGTACTTC
TRBV5-6	.	.	TRBJ1-1	CASSPPVGGGTEAFF	TGTGCCAGCAGCCCGCCTGTCGGGGGGGGCACTGAAGCTTTCTTT
TRBV7-8	.	.	TRBJ2-3	CASSVEVAGDTQYF	TGTGCCAGCAGCGTCGAGGTCGCTGGAGATACGCAGTATTTT
TRBV10-1	TRBD2	.	TRBJ2-1	CASSDGTRTHTASYNEQFF	TGCGCCAGCAGTGACGGGACTAGAACACACACGGCGTCCTACAATGAGCAGTTCTTC